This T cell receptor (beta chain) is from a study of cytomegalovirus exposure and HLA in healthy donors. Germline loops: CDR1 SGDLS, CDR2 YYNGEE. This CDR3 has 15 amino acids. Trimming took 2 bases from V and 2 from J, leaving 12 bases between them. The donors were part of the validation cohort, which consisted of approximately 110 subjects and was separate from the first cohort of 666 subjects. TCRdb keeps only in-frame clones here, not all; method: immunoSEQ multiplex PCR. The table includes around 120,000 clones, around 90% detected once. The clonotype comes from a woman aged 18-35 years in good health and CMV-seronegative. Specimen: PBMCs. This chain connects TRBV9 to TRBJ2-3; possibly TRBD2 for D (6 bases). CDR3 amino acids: CASSVSGLFTDTQYF. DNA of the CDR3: TGTGCCAGCAGCGTTTCGGGACTTTTCACAGATACGCAGTATTTT.